This TCR beta chain was sequenced in a study of beta chain features in type 1 diabetes. This clone was seen more than once but under ten times. Per germline, CDR1 MGHRA and CDR2 YSYEKL. V was pared by 2 bases and J by 1 base, with 8 bases of the junction left unmatched. CDR3 length: 18 amino acids. Expressed TCRB transcripts were sequenced after all isolated RNA was converted to cDNA. Clones were sequenced by immunoSEQ multiplex PCR, and TCRdb holds only the in-frame ones, with some missing. This table holds about 140,000 clones, 6.9% found once. Specimen: central memory CD4+ T cells from blood. This TCR came from a woman aged 25 to 39 in good health. The chain is built from TRBV4-1 and TRBJ2-7; TRBD2 matches at 13 bases. The CDR3 sequence: CASSQQSGLAGSSYEQYF. The CDR3 DNA reads as TGCGCCAGCAGCCAACAATCGGGACTAGCGGGGAGTTCCTACGAGCAGTACTTC.